This T cell receptor beta chain was recovered during a study of naive and memory T cell subsets. Points from the study as a whole: In naive cells, over 95% of TCR sequences were seen only once.

Ten or more counts support this clonotype. Antigen specificity is unknown. Relative to the germline gene, one junction end is altered; a read error may explain this. An equimolar mix of two oligonucleotides served as the beta constant-region primer for TRBC1 and TRBC2. TCRdb re-derived calls from the UMI-ligation and nested PCR reads in MiXCR, one entry per CDR3 protein. This sample has under 100,000 distinct CDR3 sequences, with 6% to 7.5% found just once. The germline gives CDR1 SGHTA, CDR2 FQGNSA. This CDR3 is built from 15 residues. Sequences were obtained from central memory CD4+ T cells from blood. This chain joins TRBV7-2 and TRBJ1-2; 9 bases fit TRBD1. This receptor was obtained from a human donor in good health. CDR3 in DNA: TGTGCCAGCGACAAAATGGGACAGGGTAACGATGGCTACACCTTC. As protein: CASDKMGQGNDGYTF.